These 8 T cell receptor beta chains share one sample of origin, sequenced in a study of T cell repertoires in cytomegalovirus infection. TCRdb called the reads again in MiXCR, with one record for every CDR3 protein. The sample consists of some 440,000 distinct CDR3 sequences, approximately 31% of them appearing once. Sequenced material: PBMCs. The source of these receptors is a human donor in good health (CMV status not recorded). Some clones in this sample may be carry-over from other donors' samples.

This clonotype was seen a handful of times. The rearrangement links TRBV6-1 to TRBJ2-7; 7 bases fit TRBD2. CDR1 and CDR2 (germline): MNHNS, SASEGT. The J segment lost 3 bases and the V segment lost 8 bases, leaving 4 bases of the junction unmatched. CDR3 length: 12 residues. This chain's CDR3 is CASGGGIYEQYF. DNA of the CDR3: TGTGCCAGCGGGGGGGGAATCTACGAGCAGTACTTC.

This clonotype was seen ten or more times. V is TRBV19 and J is TRBJ2-3; a possible D gene is TRBD2 (5 bases). From germline, CDR1 is LNHDA and CDR2 SQIVND (reference sequence). This CDR3 has 12 amino acids. With 10 bases removed from V and 6 bases from J, the gap between germline ends came to 14 bases. CDR3 sequence (DNA): TGTGCCATTAAGGACTTTCGGGATACGCAGTATTTT. Translated, it gives CAIKDFRDTQYF.

This clonotype has ten or more counts. This chain joins TRBV7-8 and TRBJ1-6; TRBD1 agrees at 10 bases. The CDR3 runs 20 residues. Germline V gene lookup returns CDR1 SGHVS and CDR2 FQNEAQ. V lost 6 bases, J lost 4 bases, and 18 bases stayed unmatched. The CDR3 loop reads CASRLGGTGDIWKYNSPLHF. The CDR3 nucleotides read TGTGCCAGCAGACTAGGGGGGACAGGGGATATATGGAAATATAATTCACCCCTCCACTTT.

This clonotype has more than one count but fewer than ten. This chain joins TRBV11-2 and TRBJ2-4, with TRBD1 as a possible D gene (5 bases). The ends were cut back, 1 base at V and 3 bases at J, with 10 bases in the middle. The CDR3 has 15 residues. CDR1 SGHAT and CDR2 FQNNGV come from the germline V gene. CDR3 loop: CASSLAGSNKNIQYF. In DNA, the CDR3 is TGTGCCAGCAGCTTAGCAGGGTCAAACAAAAACATTCAGTACTTC. The full variable domain, with the rest looked up from reference TRBV11-2 and TRBJ2-4, is EAGVAQSPRYKIIEKRQSVAFWCNPISGHATLYWYQQILGQGPKLLIQFQNNGVVDDSQLPKDRFSAERLKGVDSTLKIQPAKLEDSAVYLCASSLAGSNKNIQYFGAGTRLSVL.

This clonotype showed up many times. The gene calls are TRBV7-6 and TRBJ2-1; TRBD1 matches at 12 bases. Germline V gives CDR1 SGHVS, CDR2 FNYEAQ. V lost 5 bases to trimming and J lost 4 bases; unmatched junction nucleotides: 6. The CDR3 loop spans 16 amino acids. The CDR3 loop is CASSPGQGAWYNEQFF. The DNA for the CDR3 is TGTGCCAGCAGCCCGGGACAGGGGGCGTGGTACAATGAGCAGTTCTTC.

The chain couples TRBV19 to TRBJ2-2; 9 positions match TRBD2. CDR1 is LNHDA and CDR2 is SQIVND in the germline V gene (reference sequence). The V gene end was trimmed by 0 bases and the J gene end by 5 bases; junction bases not matched to a gene: 10. This CDR3 spans 18 amino acids. The DNA for the CDR3 is TGTGCCAGTAGTATAGATTTGTGGCGGGGGGGCTCGACCGGGGAGCTGTTTTTT. Translated: CASSIDLWRGGSTGELFF.

This clonotype was observed at least ten times. The V call is TRBV7-9, the J call TRBJ2-3; 7 nucleotides align to TRBD1. CDR1 is SEHNR, CDR2 FQNEAQ, per germline (reference sequence). The J segment lost 5 bases and the V segment lost 5 bases, leaving 13 bases of the junction unmatched. The length of the CDR3 is 16 residues. CDR3 DNA sequence: TGTGCCAGCAGCACCCGACCCGACAGGGTTGGAGATACGCAGTATTTT. Translation: CASSTRPDRVGDTQYF.

This clonotype occurred a few times. The chain carries TRBV6-2 or TRBV6-3 and TRBJ1-1; TRBD1 matches at 7 bases. The germline CDR1 and CDR2 sequences are MNHEY and SVGEGT. The CDR3 totals 13 residues. With 8 bases clipped from V and 4 bases from J, the junction kept 7 bases outside the gene matches. The CDR3 protein is CASRPRGSTEAFF. In DNA, the CDR3 is TGTGCCAGCCGCCCCAGGGGGAGCACTGAAGCTTTCTTT.